Detailed here is one T cell receptor beta chain. V shed 1 base, J shed 8 bases, and the junction held 4 bases outside the gene matches. This CDR3 is 14 amino acids long. Germline V gene lookup returns CDR1 LGHDT and CDR2 YNNKEL (reference sequence). The data derive from a study of blood T cell repertoires in COVID-19. Turning to the study itself: Sites across the United States, Italy and Spain contributed samples from acute and convalescent COVID-19. PBMCs, B-cell-depleted T cells, or T cells were the source of the cDNA or gDNA that made up the material.

Original analysis: Researchers report that nucleated cell counts were estimated from reference gene primer amplification. Produced via immunoSEQ multiplex PCR; TCRdb's table is partial and in-frame only. The V and J calls and clone size are taken from that table; D and trimming were inferred from the DNA. The sample yields fewer than 75,000 clones, about 86% seen once. The TCR originated in a man in his fifties with active COVID-19. The V and J genes are TRBV3-1 (or the pseudogene TRBV3-2) and TRBJ2-1; 8 nucleotides match TRBD1. The sequenced sample consisted of peripheral blood. The CDR3 protein is CASSQGGTGDEQFF. DNA for the CDR3: TGTGCCAGCAGCCAAGGGGGGACAGGCGATGAGCAGTTCTTC.